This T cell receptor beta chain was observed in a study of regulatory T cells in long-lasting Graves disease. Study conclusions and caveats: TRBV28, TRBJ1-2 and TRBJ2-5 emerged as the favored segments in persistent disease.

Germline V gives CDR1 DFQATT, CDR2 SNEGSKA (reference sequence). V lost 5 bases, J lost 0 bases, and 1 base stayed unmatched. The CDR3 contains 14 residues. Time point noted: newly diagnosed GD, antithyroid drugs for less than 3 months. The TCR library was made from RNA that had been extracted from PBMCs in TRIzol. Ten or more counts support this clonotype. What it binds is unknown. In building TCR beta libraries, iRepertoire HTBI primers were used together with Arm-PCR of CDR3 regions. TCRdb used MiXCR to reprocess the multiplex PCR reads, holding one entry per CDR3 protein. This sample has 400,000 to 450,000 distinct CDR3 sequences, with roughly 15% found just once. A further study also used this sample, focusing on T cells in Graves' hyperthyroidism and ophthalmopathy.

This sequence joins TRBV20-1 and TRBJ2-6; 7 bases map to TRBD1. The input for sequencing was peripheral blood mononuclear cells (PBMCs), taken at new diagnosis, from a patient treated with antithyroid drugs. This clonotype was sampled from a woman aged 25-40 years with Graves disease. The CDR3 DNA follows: TGCAGTGCTGGACAGGACTCTGGGGCCAACGTCCTGACTTTC. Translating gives CSAGQDSGANVLTF.